This T cell receptor beta chain was identified in a study of sequential checkpoint blockade in melanoma. Study as a whole: After both sequences, patients received maintenance nivolumab. After nivolumab or ipilimumab alone, twenty-two patients had week-13 rebiopsies.

Treatment denoted: randomized to nivolumab then ipilimumab (arm A) or the reverse (arm B). Trimming removed 6 bases from V and 0 bases from J, with 15 bases in between. CDR1 and CDR2 from the germline V gene are MNHGY and SAAAGT. This CDR3 has 16 amino acids. Sequenced by immunoSEQ multiplex PCR; TCRdb stores in-frame clones only, minus some. The table shows about 3,700 clones, with 22% occurring only once. This clone was detected a few times. The source of this sequence is a human donor with melanoma. The sequences come from tumor tissue (inferred from file names), collected from a patient given nivolumab and ipilimumab in sequence. The rearrangement links TRBV6-8 to TRBJ1-3; D possibly corresponds to TRBD1 (5 bases). The CDR3 loop is CASSIQDINSGNTIYF. The CDR3 DNA follows: TGTGCCAGCAGCATACAGGACATCAACTCTGGAAACACCATATATTTT.